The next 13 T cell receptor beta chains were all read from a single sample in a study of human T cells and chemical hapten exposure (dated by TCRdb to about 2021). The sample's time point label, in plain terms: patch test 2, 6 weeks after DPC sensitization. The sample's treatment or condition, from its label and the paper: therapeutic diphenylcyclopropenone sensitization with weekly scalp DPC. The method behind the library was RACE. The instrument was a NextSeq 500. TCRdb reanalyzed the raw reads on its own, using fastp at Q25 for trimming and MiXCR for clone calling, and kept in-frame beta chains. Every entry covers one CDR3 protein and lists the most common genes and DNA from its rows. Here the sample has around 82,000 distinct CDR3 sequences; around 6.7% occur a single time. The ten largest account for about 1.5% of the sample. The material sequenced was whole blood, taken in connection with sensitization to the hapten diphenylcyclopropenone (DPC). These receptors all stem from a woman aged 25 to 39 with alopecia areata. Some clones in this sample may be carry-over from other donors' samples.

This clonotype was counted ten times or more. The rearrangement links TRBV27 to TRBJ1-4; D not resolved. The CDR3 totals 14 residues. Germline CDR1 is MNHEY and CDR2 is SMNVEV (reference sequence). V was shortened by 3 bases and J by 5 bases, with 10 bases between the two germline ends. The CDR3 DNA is TGTGCCAGCAGTTTTTACGGGGAAAATGAAAAACTGTTTTTT. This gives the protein CASSFYGENEKLFF.

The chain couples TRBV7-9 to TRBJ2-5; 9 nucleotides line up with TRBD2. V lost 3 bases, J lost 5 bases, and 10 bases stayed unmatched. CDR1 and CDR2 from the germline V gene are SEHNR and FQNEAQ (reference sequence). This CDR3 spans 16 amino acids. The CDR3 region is CASSFVIIGTSETQYF. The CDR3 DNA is TGTGCCAGCAGCTTTGTCATCATAGGGACTAGCGAGACCCAGTACTTC. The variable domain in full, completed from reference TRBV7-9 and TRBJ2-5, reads DTGVSQNPRHKITKRGQNVTFRCDPISEHNRLYWYRQTLGQGPEFLTYFQNEAQLEKSRLLSDRFSAERPKGSFSTLEIQRTEQGDSAMYLCASSFVIIGTSETQYFGPGTRLLVL.

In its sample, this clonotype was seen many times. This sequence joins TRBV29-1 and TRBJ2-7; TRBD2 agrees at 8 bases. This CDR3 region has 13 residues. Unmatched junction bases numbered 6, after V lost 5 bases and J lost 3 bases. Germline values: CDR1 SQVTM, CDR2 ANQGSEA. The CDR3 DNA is TGCAGCGTTACACCCAGCGGGGGCTACGAGCAGTACTTC. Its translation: CSVTPSGGYEQYF.

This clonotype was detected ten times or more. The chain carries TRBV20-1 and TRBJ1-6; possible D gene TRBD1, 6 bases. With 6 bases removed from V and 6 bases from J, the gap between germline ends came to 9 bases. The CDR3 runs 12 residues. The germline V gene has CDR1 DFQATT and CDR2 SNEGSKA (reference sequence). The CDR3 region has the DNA TGCAGTGCCCGGGGGCCTAATTCACCCCTCCACTTT. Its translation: CSARGPNSPLHF.

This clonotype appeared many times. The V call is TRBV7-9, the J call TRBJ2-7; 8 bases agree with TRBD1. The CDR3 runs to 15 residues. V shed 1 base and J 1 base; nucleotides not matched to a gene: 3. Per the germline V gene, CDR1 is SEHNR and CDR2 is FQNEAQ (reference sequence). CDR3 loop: CASSLGTGGSYEQYF. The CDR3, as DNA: TGTGCCAGCAGCTTAGGTACAGGGGGGTCCTACGAGCAGTACTTC.

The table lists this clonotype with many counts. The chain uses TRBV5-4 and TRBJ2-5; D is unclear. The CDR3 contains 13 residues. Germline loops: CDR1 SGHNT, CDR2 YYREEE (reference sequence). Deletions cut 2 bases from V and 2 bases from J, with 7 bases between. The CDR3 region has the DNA TGTGCCAGCAGCTTCGGAGAACAAGAGACCCAGTACTTC. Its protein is CASSFGEQETQYF.

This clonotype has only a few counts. The CDR3 reads CASSTTGAGEKETQYF. The CDR3, as DNA: TGTGCCAGCAGCACCACAGGGGCTGGGGAAAAAGAGACCCAGTACTTC. This chain links TRBV7-8 with TRBJ2-5; TRBD1 matches at 7 bases. The CDR3 is made up of 16 amino acids. The V gene end was trimmed by 5 bases and the J gene end by 3 bases; junction bases not matched to a gene: 12. Germline CDR1 SGHVS, CDR2 FQNEAQ. Using reference TRBV7-8 and TRBJ2-5 for the parts outside the CDR3, the full variable domain is GAGVSQSPRYKVAKRGQDVALRCDPISGHVSLFWYQQALGQGPEFLTYFQNEAQLDKSGLPSDRFFAERPEGSVSTLKIQRTQQEDSAVYLCASSTTGAGEKETQYFGPGTRLLVL.

CDR3 amino acids: CASSVTGGALAKNIQYF. CDR3 bases: TGTGCCAGCAGTGTGACCGGGGGGGCTTTAGCCAAAAACATTCAGTACTTC. The chain couples TRBV7-2 to TRBJ2-4, with TRBD2 matching 8 bases. Germline loops: CDR1 SGHTA, CDR2 FQGNSA. This CDR3 has 17 amino acids. Trimming removed 6 bases from V and 0 bases from J; junction bases left unmatched: 10.

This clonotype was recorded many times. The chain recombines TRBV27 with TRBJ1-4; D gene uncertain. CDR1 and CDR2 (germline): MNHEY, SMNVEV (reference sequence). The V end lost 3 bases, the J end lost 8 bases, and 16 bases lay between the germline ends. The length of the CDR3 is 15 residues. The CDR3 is CASSFNNGGNEKLFF. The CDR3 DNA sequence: TGTGCCAGCAGTTTTAATAACGGAGGGAACGAAAAACTGTTTTTT.

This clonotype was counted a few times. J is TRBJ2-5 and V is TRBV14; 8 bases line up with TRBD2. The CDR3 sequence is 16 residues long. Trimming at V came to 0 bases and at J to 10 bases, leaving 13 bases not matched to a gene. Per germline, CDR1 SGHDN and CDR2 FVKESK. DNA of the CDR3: TGTGCCAGCAGCCAAGATCCAAGTTCGCGGGGGGCCCTCCAGTACTTC. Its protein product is CASSQDPSSRGALQYF.

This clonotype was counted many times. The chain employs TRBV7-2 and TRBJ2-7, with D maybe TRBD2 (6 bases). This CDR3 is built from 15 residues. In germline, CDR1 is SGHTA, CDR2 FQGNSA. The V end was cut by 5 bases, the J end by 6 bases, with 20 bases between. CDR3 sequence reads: CASSLSGQGGGEQYF. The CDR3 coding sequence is TGTGCCAGCAGCCTCTCGGGCCAGGGAGGCGGCGAGCAGTACTTC.

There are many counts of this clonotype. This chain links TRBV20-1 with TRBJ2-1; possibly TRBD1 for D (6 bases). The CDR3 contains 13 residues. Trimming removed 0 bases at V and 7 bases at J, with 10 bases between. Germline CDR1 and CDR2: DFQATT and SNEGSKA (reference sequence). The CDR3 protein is CSARDRGTNEQFF. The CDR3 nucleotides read TGCAGTGCTAGAGACAGGGGCACAAATGAGCAGTTCTTC.

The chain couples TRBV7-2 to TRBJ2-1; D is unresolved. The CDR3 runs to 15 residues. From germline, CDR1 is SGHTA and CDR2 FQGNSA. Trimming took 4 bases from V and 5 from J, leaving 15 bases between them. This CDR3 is CASSSLQLRNNEQFF. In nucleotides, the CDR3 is TGTGCCAGCAGCTCCCTTCAGCTCAGAAACAATGAGCAGTTCTTC. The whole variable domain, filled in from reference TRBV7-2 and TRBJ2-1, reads GAGVSQSPSNKVTEKGKDVELRCDPISGHTALYWYRQSLGQGLEFLIYFQGNSAPDKSGLPSDRFSAERTGGSVSTLTIQRTQQEDSAVYLCASSSLQLRNNEQFFGPGTRLTVL.